Below are 28 T cell receptor beta chains sequenced from a single sample in a study of blood T cell repertoires in COVID-19. Measured with immunoSEQ multiplex PCR; TCRdb has only the in-frame clones, and not every one. Found here are some 250,000 clones, approximately 87% of them singletons; the top ten hold 9.5% to 15%. The sample comprised peripheral blood. All receptors derive from a woman in her thirties with COVID-19, enrolled during active disease.

The V call is TRBV7-9, the J call TRBJ1-3; TRBD1 agrees at 8 bases. Germline lookup yields CDR1 SEHNR and CDR2 FQNEAQ (reference sequence). The V segment lost 1 base and the J segment 4 bases; nucleotides outside the gene matches: 3. This CDR3 has 15 amino acids. CDR3 coding DNA: TGTGCCAGCAGCTTAGTGACAGGGGCGGGAAACACCATATATTTT. This sequence encodes CASSLVTGAGNTIYF.

This clone is termed medium-sized. The gene calls are TRBV5-4 and TRBJ1-4; possible D gene TRBD1, 6 bases. Looked up from germline, CDR1 is SGHNT and CDR2 is YYREEE (reference sequence). Trimming removed 4 bases at V and 2 bases at J, with 12 bases between. The CDR3 spans 15 residues. The CDR3 sequence is CASSTSGATNEKLFF. CDR3 nucleotides: TGTGCCAGCAGCACCTCAGGGGCGACTAATGAAAAACTGTTTTTT.

V usage is TRBV19 and J usage is TRBJ1-1, with D perhaps matching TRBD1 (5 bases). The germline V gene encodes CDR1 LNHDA and CDR2 SQIVND (reference sequence). This CDR3 region has 14 residues. Trimming took 1 base from V and 7 from J, leaving 13 bases between them. CDR3 residues: CASSIVGGVGEAFF. Here the CDR3 DNA reads TGTGCCAGTAGTATAGTTGGAGGGGTGGGTGAAGCTTTCTTT.

This clone appeared a single time. The CDR3 sequence: CASRPRGEGRREQFF. The DNA of the CDR3 is TGTGCCAGCAGGCCCAGGGGTGAGGGTAGAAGGGAGCAGTTCTTC. The chain uses TRBV6-5 and TRBJ2-1, with D tentatively TRBD1 (6 bases). The CDR3 totals 15 residues. V was clipped by 6 bases and J by 10 bases, with 22 bases between them. Germline V gene data show CDR1 as MNHEY and CDR2 as SVGAGI.

The chain carries TRBV5-5 and TRBJ1-1; tentatively, D is TRBD1 (6 bases). This CDR3 is built from 16 residues. Trimming took 0 bases from V and 0 from J, leaving 12 bases between them. Looked up from germline, CDR1 is SGHKS and CDR2 is YYEKEE (reference sequence). CDR3 DNA: TGTGCCAGCAGCTTGGCGCAGGGGATAGTGAACACTGAAGCTTTCTTT. Its protein is CASSLAQGIVNTEAFF.

V gene TRBV19 combines with J gene TRBJ1-5; D might be TRBD1 (5 bases). The CDR3 length is 16 residues. V gave up 6 bases and J gave up 1 base, with 16 bases separating them. Germline lookup yields CDR1 LNHDA and CDR2 SQIVND (reference sequence). CDR3 DNA sequence: TGTGCCAGTAGCCACGAACAGGTGGGGAGCAATCAGCCCCAGCATTTT. Amino acid sequence: CASSHEQVGSNQPQHF.

This clone was seen once. J is TRBJ2-3 and V is TRBV18; D is possibly TRBD2 (6 bases). In germline, CDR1 is KGHSH, CDR2 LQKENI. CDR3 size: 13 residues. The V end was cut by 5 bases, the J end by 3 bases, with 9 bases between. CDR3 sequence reads: CASSRDLTDTQYF. The CDR3 DNA follows: TGTGCCAGCTCAAGGGACTTGACAGATACGCAGTATTTT.

The chain links TRBV7-8 to TRBJ2-1; TRBD2 aligns across 12 bases. Trimming took 1 base from V and 5 from J; bases not matched to a gene: 3. CDR3 length: 16 amino acids. CDR1 is SGHVS, CDR2 FQNEAQ, per germline. The CDR3 loop is CASSLVASGGDNEQFF. The CDR3 DNA follows: TGTGCCAGCAGCTTAGTAGCTAGCGGGGGGGACAATGAGCAGTTCTTC.

In its sample, this clone was seen many times. V gene TRBV5-5 combines with J gene TRBJ2-1, with 12 nucleotides matching TRBD2. The V gene's germline CDR1 is SGHKS and CDR2 YYEKEE (reference sequence). Unmatched junction bases numbered 4, after V lost 1 base and J lost 5 bases. There are 16 residues in the CDR3. Written as DNA, the CDR3 is TGTGCCAGCAGCTTGCCTAGCGGGGGGGCACACAATGAGCAGTTCTTC. Amino acid sequence: CASSLPSGGAHNEQFF.

The chain couples TRBV29-1 to TRBJ1-1, with a possible D match to TRBD1 (6 bases). Trimming shortened V by 4 bases and J by 4 bases, and 16 bases separated the two germline ends. Germline CDR1 is SQVTM and CDR2 is ANQGSEA. The CDR3 is made up of 14 amino acids. Here the CDR3 reads CSVAPMGASTEAFF. The CDR3 coding sequence is TGCAGCGTTGCCCCGATGGGGGCGAGCACTGAAGCTTTCTTT.

The chain has TRBV2 and TRBJ2-7, with 8 bases that match TRBD1. This CDR3 comprises 14 residues. Trimming cost V 7 bases and J 5 bases; bases outside gene matches: 10. CDR1 and CDR2 from the germline V gene are SNHLY and FYNNEI. For the CDR3, the DNA is TGTGCCAGCATGAGGACAGGGTCTATCCACGAGCAGTACTTC. Amino acids: CASMRTGSIHEQYF.

V gene TRBV7-9 combines with J gene TRBJ1-2, with a possible D match to TRBD1 (6 bases). The CDR3 spans 15 residues. Trimming took 6 bases from V and 8 from J, leaving 22 bases between them. Germline V gene lookup returns CDR1 SEHNR and CDR2 FQNEAQ (reference sequence). CDR3 in DNA: TGTGCCAGCAGTATTCCGGGACAAGATTGGGAAGGCTACACCTTC. Translated, it gives CASSIPGQDWEGYTF.

The gene calls are TRBV30 and TRBJ1-5, with 7 positions matching TRBD1. The CDR3 runs 17 residues. Per germline, CDR1 GTSNPN and CDR2 SVGIG (reference sequence). The ends lost 5 bases at V and 4 bases at J; junction bases unmatched: 17. In nucleotides, the CDR3 is TGTGCCTGGGGTACGCCACAGGGGATTATGTATAATCAGCCCCAGCATTTT. Protein: CAWGTPQGIMYNQPQHF.

This chain joins TRBV19 and TRBJ1-2; a possible D gene is TRBD1 (5 bases). This CDR3 has 15 residues. V lost 6 bases, J lost 8 bases, and 22 bases lay in between. Germline-derived CDR1 and CDR2 are LNHDA and SQIVND (reference sequence). In DNA, the CDR3 is TGTGCCAGTAGGCTTGTCCCAGGGTTGAAAGGAGGCTACACCTTC. Residues: CASRLVPGLKGGYTF.

The chain combines TRBV6-5 with TRBJ1-2, with 8 bases identical to TRBD1. V was pared by 3 bases and J by 4 bases, with 4 bases of the junction left unmatched. This CDR3 contains 14 residues. Germline CDR1 reads MNHEY; CDR2 reads SVGAGI. This CDR3 is CASSYTGGVYGYTF. The CDR3 region has the DNA TGTGCCAGCAGTTATACAGGGGGGGTCTATGGCTACACCTTC.

The chain is built from TRBV29-1 and TRBJ1-1; D is unresolved. Trimming removed 4 bases from V and 0 bases from J, with 9 bases in between. Germline loops: CDR1 SQVTM, CDR2 ANQGSEA. The CDR3 is made up of 13 amino acids. CDR3 bases: TGCAGCGTTGCAGGCGTCATGAACACTGAAGCTTTCTTT. Protein sequence: CSVAGVMNTEAFF.

The chain carries TRBV11-2 and TRBJ2-5, with no clear D. The CDR3 is made up of 12 amino acids. V gave up 2 bases and J gave up 4 bases, with 5 bases separating them. Germline assignment: CDR1 SGHAT and CDR2 FQNNGV. This CDR3 reads CASSLIGETQYF. The CDR3 nucleotides are TGTGCCAGCAGCTTAATCGGAGAGACCCAGTACTTC.

The genes are TRBV18 and TRBJ1-2, with 10 bases lining up with TRBD1. Per the germline V gene, CDR1 is KGHSH and CDR2 is LQKENI. This CDR3 region has 15 residues. With V trimmed by 3 bases and J by 5 bases, 6 bases remained unmatched. CDR3 amino acids: CASSPGQGKGYGYTF. As DNA, the CDR3 is TGTGCCAGCTCACCGGGACAGGGGAAGGGGTATGGCTACACCTTC.

This clone was observed many times. One junction end does not reproduce the germline sequence, and a read error may be involved. This chain uses TRBV15 with TRBJ2-3, with 11 bases aligning to TRBD2. This CDR3 contains 17 residues. The germline V gene encodes CDR1 LNHNV and CDR2 YYDKDF (reference sequence). The CDR3 region has the DNA TGTGCCACCAGCCGAGATAGCGGGGGGGCTATCACAGATACGCAGTATTTT. This gives the protein CATSRDSGGAITDTQYF.

The V gene is TRBV19, the J gene TRBJ1-3; D is possibly TRBD1 (5 bases). The CDR3 extends over 17 amino acids. From germline, CDR1 is LNHDA and CDR2 SQIVND (reference sequence). The V gene lost 7 bases and the J gene lost 0 bases, with 19 bases spanning the gap. CDR3: CASTKRGLKHSGNTIYF. For the CDR3, the DNA is TGTGCCAGTACCAAAAGGGGATTAAAACACTCTGGAAACACCATATATTTT.

This clone was observed a single time. The gene calls are TRBV19 and TRBJ1-1; 9 bases line up with TRBD1. V trimming: 4 bases; J trimming: 1 base; junction bases outside the gene matches: 1. This CDR3 spans 14 amino acids. Germline V gene sequence: CDR1 LNHDA, CDR2 SQIVND (reference sequence). In nucleotides, the CDR3 is TGTGCCAGTAGTAAACAGGGGGCGAACACTGAAGCTTTCTTT. Protein: CASSKQGANTEAFF.

The chain joins TRBV19 to TRBJ1-5, with TRBD1 as a possible D gene (6 bases). Germline CDR1 reads LNHDA; CDR2 reads SQIVND (reference sequence). The V and J ends lost 3 bases and 6 bases respectively, with 15 bases between them. The CDR3 totals 15 residues. This CDR3 is CASSIRVQGGQPQHF. The CDR3, as DNA: TGTGCCAGTAGTATTCGGGTACAGGGCGGTCAGCCCCAGCATTTT.

This chain connects TRBV21-1 to TRBJ2-2; no check of the table's D call, TRBD2, against the DNA was made. TRBV21-1 is flagged as a pseudogene. The CDR3 is made up of 21 amino acids. In DNA, the CDR3 is TGTGCCAGCAGCCAACCTGAACCCGACGAGAAAAGCGGGGCGGACACCGGGGAGCTGTTTTTT. Amino acids: CASSQPEPDEKSGADTGELFF.

The CDR3: CATSGSSVRRETQYF. In nucleotides, the CDR3 is TGTGCCACCAGCGGGAGTAGTGTGCGGCGGGAGACCCAGTACTTC. This chain uses TRBV15 with TRBJ2-5; perhaps TRBD2 as D (5 bases). The germline V gene has CDR1 LNHNV and CDR2 YYDKDF (reference sequence). CDR3 length equals 15 residues. Trimming shortened V by 5 bases and J by 5 bases, and 18 bases separated the two germline ends.

The chain carries TRBV5-6 and TRBJ2-7; D not resolved. Germline-derived CDR1 and CDR2 are SGHDT and YYEEEE. Trimming stripped 4 bases from V and 0 bases from J, with 5 bases between. This CDR3 spans 12 amino acids. For the CDR3, the DNA is TGTGCCAGCAGCACGAGCTCCTACGAGCAGTACTTC. Its protein is CASSTSSYEQYF.

The V and J genes are TRBV6-1 and TRBJ1-5, with no clear D. Trimming shortened V by 2 bases and J by 6 bases, and 11 bases separated the two germline ends. Germline CDR1 reads MNHNS; CDR2 reads SASEGT. CDR3 size: 14 residues. This CDR3 reads CASSESRPGQPQHF. The CDR3 DNA sequence: TGTGCCAGCAGTGAATCACGGCCGGGTCAGCCCCAGCATTTT.

This chain connects TRBV6-6 to TRBJ2-1, with a tentative D call TRBD2 (6 bases). This CDR3 region has 14 residues. V lost 0 bases and J lost 9, with 12 bases in between. Germline assignment: CDR1 MNHNY and CDR2 SVGAGI (reference sequence). The CDR3 DNA reads as TGTGCCAGCAGTTACTCGATCAGCGGGTCTGAGCAGTTCTTC. It yields the protein CASSYSISGSEQFF.

The rearrangement links TRBV6-1 to TRBJ1-3, with D possibly being TRBD1 (5 bases). V gave up 2 bases and J gave up 5 bases, with 16 bases separating them. Germline CDR1 reads MNHNS; CDR2 reads SASEGT. The CDR3 loop spans 16 amino acids. The CDR3 loop reads CASSEYQGLFRNTIYF. The CDR3 DNA reads TGTGCCAGCAGTGAATATCAGGGACTTTTTAGAAACACCATATATTTT.